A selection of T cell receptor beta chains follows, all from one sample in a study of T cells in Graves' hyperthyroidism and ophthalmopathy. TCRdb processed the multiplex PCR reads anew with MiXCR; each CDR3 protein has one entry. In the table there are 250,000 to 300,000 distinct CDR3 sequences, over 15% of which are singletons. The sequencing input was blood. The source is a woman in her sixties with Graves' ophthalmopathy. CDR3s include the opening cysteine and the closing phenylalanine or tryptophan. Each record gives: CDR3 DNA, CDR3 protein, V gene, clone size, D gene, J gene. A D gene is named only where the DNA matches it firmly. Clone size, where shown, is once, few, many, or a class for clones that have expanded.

CDR3nt: TGCGCCAGCAGCCAGATACTAGGGAGGGACTACGAGCAGTACTTC; CDR3aa: CASSQILGRDYEQYF; v_gene: TRBV5-1; abundance: -; d_gene: TRBD2; j_gene: TRBJ2-7
CDR3nt: TGTGCCAGCACCCCCCAGGGAGGGTACAATGAGCAGTTCTTC; CDR3aa: CASTPQGGYNEQFF; v_gene: TRBV6-1; abundance: many; d_gene: TRBD2; j_gene: TRBJ2-1
CDR3nt: TGTGCCAGCAGTTTTTCGGCAGGGAGGTTCGTTGAGCAGTACTTC; CDR3aa: CASSFSAGRFVEQYF; v_gene: TRBV6-2/TRBV6-3; abundance: many; d_gene: -; j_gene: TRBJ2-7
CDR3nt: TGTGCCAGCAGCCAACCCGGGGCCCTTTTAGCCAAAAACATTCAGTACTTC; CDR3aa: CASSQPGALLAKNIQYF; v_gene: TRBV7-8; abundance: many; d_gene: -; j_gene: TRBJ2-4
CDR3nt: TGTGCCAGCAGCGCCACACTAGCGGGGAACTACGAGCAGTACTTC; CDR3aa: CASSATLAGNYEQYF; v_gene: TRBV9; abundance: -; d_gene: TRBD2; j_gene: TRBJ2-7
CDR3nt: TGTGCCAGCAGTTCCTTAGGGTGGGGGGAATCACCCCTCCACTTT; CDR3aa: CASSSLGWGESPLHF; v_gene: TRBV27; abundance: many; d_gene: -; j_gene: TRBJ1-6
CDR3nt: TGTGCCAGCAGCTCTTATACCGGGACAATTATTCAGCCCCAGCATTTT; CDR3aa: CASSSYTGTIIQPQHF; v_gene: TRBV11-2; abundance: many; d_gene: -; j_gene: TRBJ1-5
CDR3nt: TGTGCCACCAGACAGGGAGGCACCGGGGAGCTGTTTTTT; CDR3aa: CATRQGGTGELFF; v_gene: TRBV19; abundance: -; d_gene: -; j_gene: TRBJ2-2
CDR3nt: TGTGCCAGCAGTTTCGAGTCCTATAATTCACCCCTCCACTTT; CDR3aa: CASSFESYNSPLHF; v_gene: TRBV12-3/TRBV12-4; abundance: -; d_gene: -; j_gene: TRBJ1-6
CDR3nt: TGTGCCAGCAGCCAAGATTTTCCGCAGGGAAACTATGGCTACACCTTC; CDR3aa: CASSQDFPQGNYGYTF; v_gene: TRBV14; abundance: few; d_gene: -; j_gene: TRBJ1-2
CDR3nt: TGTGCCAGCTCACCACCGAGTTTAAGGGGCCGGACTGAAGCTTTCTTT; CDR3aa: CASSPPSLRGRTEAFF; v_gene: TRBV18; abundance: many; d_gene: -; j_gene: TRBJ1-1
CDR3nt: TGTGCCAGCAGGCACACAGGAAACACCATATATTTT; CDR3aa: CASRHTGNTIYF; v_gene: TRBV6-1; abundance: few; d_gene: -; j_gene: TRBJ1-3
CDR3nt: TGCAGTGCTAGGGAGGGTGGTCTCGGTTCTGGCTACACCTTC; CDR3aa: CSAREGGLGSGYTF; v_gene: TRBV20-1; abundance: many; d_gene: -; j_gene: TRBJ1-2
CDR3nt: TGTGCCAGTAGACAGGGTTATAGCAATCAGCCCCAGCATTTT; CDR3aa: CASRQGYSNQPQHF; v_gene: TRBV19; abundance: few; d_gene: -; j_gene: TRBJ1-5
CDR3nt: TGTGCCACCAGCAGCCCCCTCAATGAGCAGTTCTTC; CDR3aa: CATSSPLNEQFF; v_gene: TRBV15; abundance: few; d_gene: -; j_gene: TRBJ2-1
CDR3nt: TGCAGCGTTGAAGATGAGGGGCTGAACACTGAAGCTTTCTTT; CDR3aa: CSVEDEGLNTEAFF; v_gene: TRBV29-1; abundance: -; d_gene: -; j_gene: TRBJ1-1
CDR3nt: TGTGCCAGCAGCCCGAAGAAAGCCGGGACAATGAACACTGAAGCTTTCTTT; CDR3aa: CASSPKKAGTMNTEAFF; v_gene: TRBV7-9; abundance: -; d_gene: -; j_gene: TRBJ1-1
CDR3nt: TGTGCCACCAATGACGAGGGGGGGACCTCCTATAATTCACCCCTCCACTTT; CDR3aa: CATNDEGGTSYNSPLHF; v_gene: TRBV6-2/TRBV6-3; abundance: few; d_gene: -; j_gene: TRBJ1-6
CDR3nt: TGTGCCAGCACCGGGTGGGGCGCGGGTGAAAAACTGTTTTTT; CDR3aa: CASTGWGAGEKLFF; v_gene: TRBV2; abundance: -; d_gene: -; j_gene: TRBJ1-4
CDR3nt: TGCAGTGCTAGTTCGACAGGGAGAGGGACTGAAGCTTTCTTT; CDR3aa: CSASSTGRGTEAFF; v_gene: TRBV20-1; abundance: many; d_gene: TRBD1; j_gene: TRBJ1-1
CDR3nt: TGTGCCTGGAGCAGTTGGGTCCCTGAAGCTTTCTTT; CDR3aa: CAWSSWVPEAFF; v_gene: TRBV30; abundance: many; d_gene: -; j_gene: TRBJ1-1
CDR3nt: TGTGCCAGCAGCCAAGATGCGCAGCTTGAAGCTTTCTTT; CDR3aa: CASSQDAQLEAFF; v_gene: TRBV14; abundance: -; d_gene: -; j_gene: TRBJ1-1
CDR3nt: TGCAGTGCTAGAATCGCTAGCGGGAGTGGGGATGAGCAGTTCTTC; CDR3aa: CSARIASGSGDEQFF; v_gene: TRBV20-1; abundance: many; d_gene: TRBD2; j_gene: TRBJ2-1
CDR3nt: TGTGCCAGCAGCCCCGAGGGACTAGCGGGAGTAGGGGGCGAGCAGTACTTC; CDR3aa: CASSPEGLAGVGGEQYF; v_gene: TRBV4-2; abundance: -; d_gene: TRBD2; j_gene: TRBJ2-7
CDR3nt: TGTGCCAGCAGGGGGCGGGAGGGCCGCACCGGGGAGCTGTTTTTT; CDR3aa: CASRGREGRTGELFF; v_gene: TRBV9; abundance: -; d_gene: TRBD2; j_gene: TRBJ2-2
CDR3nt: TGCAGTGCTATAAACCGGGACGGCCACAATCAGCCCCAGCATTTT; CDR3aa: CSAINRDGHNQPQHF; v_gene: TRBV20-1; abundance: many; d_gene: -; j_gene: TRBJ1-5
CDR3nt: TGTGCCAGTAGTATTCTAGGGTCCCACGAGCAGTACTTC; CDR3aa: CASSILGSHEQYF; v_gene: TRBV19; abundance: -; d_gene: -; j_gene: TRBJ2-7
CDR3nt: TGTGCCAGCAGGGAGACAGGGGACCCCTCCTACGAGCAGTACTTC; CDR3aa: CASRETGDPSYEQYF; v_gene: TRBV6-1; abundance: -; d_gene: TRBD1; j_gene: TRBJ2-7
CDR3nt: TGTGCCATCAGTGAATCGAGGTATAATTCACCCCTCCACTTT; CDR3aa: CAISESRYNSPLHF; v_gene: TRBV10-3; abundance: -; d_gene: -; j_gene: TRBJ1-6
CDR3nt: TGTGCCAGCAGTGAGGGGGGGGCGCGGGGAAACATTCAGTACTTC; CDR3aa: CASSEGGARGNIQYF; v_gene: TRBV2; abundance: few; d_gene: -; j_gene: TRBJ2-4
CDR3nt: TGTGCCACCCGGGGAGGAGGACTCCAAGAGACCCAGTACTTC; CDR3aa: CATRGGGLQETQYF; v_gene: TRBV6-1; abundance: few; d_gene: -; j_gene: TRBJ2-5
CDR3nt: TGTGCCAGCAGCGCGATACTGGGACAGGGGGCTGAGGATACGCAGTATTTT; CDR3aa: CASSAILGQGAEDTQYF; v_gene: TRBV5-8; abundance: -; d_gene: TRBD1; j_gene: TRBJ2-3
CDR3nt: TGTGCCAGCAGTGAAAATACGTACAAAGACTATGGCTACACCTTC; CDR3aa: CASSENTYKDYGYTF; v_gene: TRBV2; abundance: many; d_gene: -; j_gene: TRBJ1-2
CDR3nt: TGTGCCAGCACTCCCGGCGGGGCCTCCTACGAGCAGTACTTC; CDR3aa: CASTPGGASYEQYF; v_gene: TRBV28; abundance: many; d_gene: -; j_gene: TRBJ2-7
CDR3nt: TGTGCCAGCAGCTCAACGGGATCCAGGGTTTCTAATGAAAAACTGTTTTTT; CDR3aa: CASSSTGSRVSNEKLFF; v_gene: TRBV13; abundance: many; d_gene: -; j_gene: TRBJ1-4
CDR3nt: TGTGCCAGCAGCTATGGGGCTTCGAGCGGCGAGCAGTACTTC; CDR3aa: CASSYGASSGEQYF; v_gene: TRBV7-9; abundance: many; d_gene: -; j_gene: TRBJ2-7
CDR3nt: TGTGCCAGCAGCCAAACCCTGCCAGGGGGTCTCGGCGGCTACACCTTC; CDR3aa: CASSQTLPGGLGGYTF; v_gene: TRBV3-1; abundance: many; d_gene: TRBD1; j_gene: TRBJ1-2
CDR3nt: TGCGCCAGCAGCGCCAAGACAGGGGATAGCACAGATACGCAGTATTTT; CDR3aa: CASSAKTGDSTDTQYF; v_gene: TRBV5-1; abundance: many; d_gene: TRBD1; j_gene: TRBJ2-3
CDR3nt: TGCAGTGCTAGCACCCTCTCTCGCGAGCAGTACTTC; CDR3aa: CSASTLSREQYF; v_gene: TRBV20-1; abundance: many; d_gene: -; j_gene: TRBJ2-7
CDR3nt: TGTGCCAGCAGTTCAGATTCCGGAGCGGGCTACGAGCAGTACTTC; CDR3aa: CASSSDSGAGYEQYF; v_gene: TRBV12-3/TRBV12-4; abundance: few; d_gene: -; j_gene: TRBJ2-7
CDR3nt: TGTGCCAGCAGTTACTTGGACACCCGATATGGCTACACCTTC; CDR3aa: CASSYLDTRYGYTF; v_gene: TRBV6-6; abundance: many; d_gene: -; j_gene: TRBJ1-2
CDR3nt: TGTGCCAGCAAGCCGGGGGCTGACTATGGCTACACCTTC; CDR3aa: CASKPGADYGYTF; v_gene: TRBV28; abundance: many; d_gene: -; j_gene: TRBJ1-2
CDR3nt: TGTGCCAGCGATTTTGCGGCCCTCTCTGGAAACACCATATATTTT; CDR3aa: CASDFAALSGNTIYF; v_gene: TRBV12-3/TRBV12-4; abundance: -; d_gene: -; j_gene: TRBJ1-3
CDR3nt: TGTGCCAGCAGCTCCCGCCGGGGAAACACTATTATAGGGGCCAACGTCCTGACTTTC; CDR3aa: CASSSRRGNTIIGANVLTF; v_gene: TRBV7-9; abundance: -; d_gene: -; j_gene: TRBJ2-6
CDR3nt: TGTGCCAGCAGTGAATCCGGCAGGGGCGAGTATGGCTACACCTTC; CDR3aa: CASSESGRGEYGYTF; v_gene: TRBV25-1; abundance: -; d_gene: -; j_gene: TRBJ1-2
CDR3nt: TGTGCCAGCAGCTTTCTAGGCAGGGCCCGCTCTGGGGCCAACGTCCTGGCTTTC; CDR3aa: CASSFLGRARSGANVLAF; v_gene: TRBV7-6; abundance: -; d_gene: -; j_gene: TRBJ2-6
CDR3nt: TGTGCCAGCAGCTTAGCTACGTTCGGCGAGGATTCGTTGGATACGCAGTATTTT; CDR3aa: CASSLATFGEDSLDTQYF; v_gene: TRBV7-9; abundance: -; d_gene: -; j_gene: TRBJ2-3
CDR3nt: TGTGCCAGCAGTTACTCGGATCGGCAGGGAGTCTACGAGCAGTACTTC; CDR3aa: CASSYSDRQGVYEQYF; v_gene: TRBV6-2/TRBV6-3; abundance: few; d_gene: -; j_gene: TRBJ2-7